These 9 T cell receptor beta chains share one sample of origin, sequenced in a study of identical twins (dated by TCRdb to 2015 to 2016). The library was built by means of 5' RACE. Instrument used: Illumina HiSeq 2000. The public reads were quality trimmed at Q25 with fastp and then assembled into clones with MiXCR by TCRdb, keeping productive beta chains. Under each unique CDR3 protein, matching rows form one entry showing the most common genes and DNA. The sample table lists about 570,000 distinct CDR3 sequences, around 9.6% of them with a count of one. The ten largest clones add up to 2.5% to 3.5% of the sample. This sample also appeared in a second study, on yellow fever vaccine responses in identical twins.

Source material: PBMCs. The receptors here all came from a woman between 18 and 30 years old in good health.

This clonotype was counted many times. The J gene is TRBJ1-1, the V gene TRBV12-3 or TRBV12-4; TRBD1 aligns across 9 bases. Unmatched junction bases numbered 10, after V lost 6 bases and J lost 5 bases. This CDR3 spans 15 amino acids. For the CDR3, the DNA is TGTGCCAGCAGAGTTGGGGGACAGGGAGGGACTGAAGCTTTCTTT. Translating gives CASRVGGQGGTEAFF.

The rearrangement links TRBV11-3 to TRBJ2-1, with D perhaps matching TRBD2 (6 bases). Per germline, CDR1 SGHNT and CDR2 YENEEA. The CDR3 loop spans 16 amino acids. Trimming shortened V by 1 base and J by 0 bases, and 10 bases separated the two germline ends. This chain's CDR3 is CASSLGRGVSYNEQFF. Written as DNA, the CDR3 is TGTGCCAGCAGCTTAGGGCGGGGAGTCTCCTACAATGAGCAGTTCTTC.

V is TRBV24-1 and J is TRBJ2-2; TRBD1 aligns across 10 bases. Per germline, CDR1 KGHDR and CDR2 SFDVKD. Losses at the gene ends were 3 bases for V and 8 bases for J; bases not matched to a gene: 14. The CDR3 length is 18 residues. The CDR3 bases are TGTGCCACCAGTGATACCCCCGGGACAGGGGTTGCCAGGGGGGAGCTGTTTTTT. This gives the protein CATSDTPGTGVARGELFF.

The rearrangement links TRBV2 to TRBJ2-5; tentative D call: TRBD2 (5 bases). This CDR3 has 12 residues. Trimming stripped 6 bases from V and 4 bases from J, with 9 bases between. Per the germline V gene, CDR1 is SNHLY and CDR2 is FYNNEI. CDR3 sequence: CASREAGETQYF. In DNA, the CDR3 is TGTGCCAGCAGGGAGGCAGGAGAGACCCAGTACTTC.

The gene calls are TRBV7-8 and TRBJ2-7; D is perhaps TRBD2 (5 bases). V was trimmed by 1 base and J by 2 bases, leaving 9 bases between them. From germline, CDR1 is SGHVS and CDR2 FQNEAQ. The CDR3 covers 14 residues. The chain's CDR3 is CASSLEAGPYEQYF. CDR3 nucleotide sequence: TGTGCCAGCAGCTTAGAGGCGGGCCCCTACGAGCAGTACTTC. The full variable domain, completed using reference TRBV7-8 and TRBJ2-7, is GAGVSQSPRYKVAKRGQDVALRCDPISGHVSLFWYQQALGQGPEFLTYFQNEAQLDKSGLPSDRFFAERPEGSVSTLKIQRTQQEDSAVYLCASSLEAGPYEQYFGPGTRLTVT.

This clonotype appeared a few times. J is TRBJ2-3 and V is TRBV29-1, with D possibly TRBD2 on 5 matching bases. The CDR3 has 13 amino acids. Germline lookup yields CDR1 SQVTM and CDR2 ANQGSEA. Trimming stripped 1 base from V and 1 base from J, with 6 bases between. The chain's CDR3 is CSVEGGRTDTQYF. The CDR3 bases are TGCAGCGTTGAAGGAGGGCGCACAGATACGCAGTATTTT.

V gene TRBV29-1 combines with J gene TRBJ2-6; weak D call: TRBD1 (6 bases). This CDR3 contains 14 residues. Germline CDR1 is SQVTM and CDR2 is ANQGSEA. Trimming took off 3 bases at V and 2 bases at J, with 8 bases between the two ends. Here the CDR3 DNA reads TGCAGCGTTGAGGCAGGGGCTGGGGCCAACGTCCTGACTTTC. Its protein is CSVEAGAGANVLTF.

The chain combines TRBV24-1 with TRBJ2-5; TRBD1 matches 9 bases. This CDR3 is 13 amino acids long. J was trimmed by 5 bases and V by 7 bases; bases with no gene match: 4. Germline V gene sequence: CDR1 KGHDR, CDR2 SFDVKD. The CDR3 sequence: CATRGTGLETQYF. The DNA of the CDR3 is TGTGCCACCAGAGGGACAGGGCTGGAGACCCAGTACTTC.

This clonotype was seen just once. V usage is TRBV4-2 and J usage is TRBJ2-5; D call uncertain. Trimming removed 9 bases from V and 5 bases from J, with 34 bases in between. The CDR3 extends over 19 amino acids. Looked up from germline, CDR1 is LGHNA and CDR2 is YNFKEQ. In DNA, the CDR3 is TGTGCCAGGAGCTCCGGGCTCCACTGTTCTTTATTTGGGTCGGAGACCCAGTACTTC. Translated: CARSSGLHCSLFGSETQYF.